The 22 T cell receptor beta chains below come from one sample, sequenced in a study of OX40 agonist ivuxolimab in advanced cancers. The data were produced by immunoSEQ multiplex PCR, yet TCRdb's version contains in-frame clones alone and is incomplete. This table holds roughly 59,000 clones, 65% to 85% found once. The specimen was CD4+ or CD8+ T cells sorted from blood, collected in a trial of the OX40 agonist ivuxolimab. These TCRs come from an adult with an advanced solid tumor such as melanoma, head and neck, liver or kidney cancer.

This chain joins TRBV7-6 and TRBJ2-6; no clear D. The germline gives CDR1 SGHVS, CDR2 FNYEAQ. The V end lost 5 bases, the J end lost 0 bases, and 5 bases lay between the germline ends. The CDR3 spans 14 residues. The CDR3 sequence is CASSTASGANVLTF. For the CDR3, the DNA is TGTGCCAGCAGCACAGCCTCTGGGGCCAACGTCCTGACTTTC.

CDR3 nucleotides: TGTGCCAGCAGCTTAGCCTCAGCGGGGGGTATCCACGAGCAGTACTTC. Amino acid sequence: CASSLASAGGIHEQYF. The gene calls are TRBV11-2 and TRBJ2-7; TRBD2 agrees at 9 bases. The CDR3 is made up of 16 amino acids. The ends lost 1 base at V and 5 bases at J; junction bases unmatched: 9. CDR1 is SGHAT and CDR2 is FQNNGV in the germline V gene.

The rearrangement links TRBV27 to TRBJ1-1; 10 bases are a match to TRBD1. The trim removed 10 bases at V and 6 bases at J, leaving 11 bases unmatched. Germline V gives CDR1 MNHEY, CDR2 SMNVEV (reference sequence). The CDR3 runs to 14 residues. CDR3 coding DNA: TGTGCCACCCGACAGGGGGCGAGAATAGCTGAAGCTTTCTTT. Its translation: CATRQGARIAEAFF.

DNA for the CDR3: TGCGCCAGCAGCCCGGGGGAGAGCTCCTACAATGAGCAGTTCTTC. This gives the protein CASSPGESSYNEQFF. This sequence joins TRBV5-1 and TRBJ2-1; TRBD2 might be the D (6 bases). V dropped 4 bases and J dropped 0 bases, with 11 bases sitting between them. Germline assignment: CDR1 SGHRS and CDR2 YFSETQ. The CDR3 extends over 15 amino acids.

The rearrangement joins TRBV5-1 to TRBJ1-2, with 9 bases aligning to TRBD1. CDR3 length equals 15 residues. The germline V gene has CDR1 SGHRS and CDR2 YFSETQ. V was clipped by 7 bases and J by 3 bases; unmatched bases: 10. CDR3 sequence: CASRDHRGLDYGYTF. In nucleotides, the CDR3 is TGCGCCAGCCGTGACCACAGGGGGCTCGACTATGGCTACACCTTC.

The V call is TRBV9, the J call TRBJ1-3; the D gene is possibly TRBD1 (6 bases). Looked up from germline, CDR1 is SGDLS and CDR2 is YYNGEE. This CDR3 region has 15 residues. Trimming stripped 3 bases from V and 4 bases from J, with 14 bases between. The CDR3 reads CASSAQGLGGNTIYF. Here the CDR3 DNA reads TGTGCCAGCAGCGCACAGGGCTTGGGCGGAAACACCATATATTTT.

The chain uses TRBV7-9 and TRBJ2-1; 9 nucleotides line up with TRBD2. There are 15 residues in the CDR3. The junction had 3 bases not matched to a gene; V was cut back by 2 bases and J by 4 bases. From germline, CDR1 is SEHNR and CDR2 FQNEAQ (reference sequence). The CDR3 DNA is TGTGCCAGCAGCTTACCGGCGGGGGGGTACAATGAGCAGTTCTTC. Translation: CASSLPAGGYNEQFF.

Only one count was recorded for this clone. The chain links TRBV5-6 to TRBJ1-1; TRBD1 agrees at 10 bases. Losses at the gene ends were 4 bases for V and 5 bases for J; bases not matched to a gene: 8. Germline V gene data show CDR1 as SGHDT and CDR2 as YYEEEE. This CDR3 is built from 15 residues. CDR3 region: CASSRGDRGRTEAFF. CDR3 sequence (DNA): TGTGCCAGCAGCAGGGGGGACAGGGGCCGGACTGAAGCTTTCTTT.

The rearrangement links TRBV6-6 to TRBJ1-6; TRBD1 might be the D (5 bases). This CDR3 has 13 amino acids. CDR1 MNHNY and CDR2 SVGAGI come from the germline V gene (reference sequence). V was trimmed by 6 bases and J by 14 bases, leaving 17 bases between them. The CDR3, as DNA: TGTGCCAGCAGGGGTCCGGGGCAAAGGGCCCTCCACTTT. It specifies CASRGPGQRALHF.

The chain combines TRBV7-6 with TRBJ1-6; 7 bases match TRBD1. V lost 1 base and J lost 9; bases outside the gene matches: 3. This CDR3 comprises 14 residues. The germline V gene encodes CDR1 SGHVS and CDR2 FNYEAQ. The CDR3, as DNA: TGTGCCAGCAGCTTAGGACAGGGCATTTCACCCCTCCACTTT. This codes for CASSLGQGISPLHF.

The J gene is TRBJ1-6, the V gene TRBV19; D is perhaps TRBD1 (5 bases). Germline V gene lookup returns CDR1 LNHDA and CDR2 SQIVND (reference sequence). CDR3 length: 15 residues. Trimming stripped 3 bases from V and 9 bases from J, with 15 bases between. This chain's CDR3 is CASSMAGRGSSPLHF. The CDR3 bases are TGTGCCAGTAGTATGGCAGGGAGAGGTAGTTCACCCCTCCACTTT.

The V call is TRBV29-1, the J call TRBJ1-2, with 7 bases lining up with TRBD1. The CDR3 loop spans 12 amino acids. CDR1 is SQVTM and CDR2 is ANQGSEA in the germline V gene. J lost 12 bases, V lost 7 bases, and 14 bases had no gene match. The CDR3 DNA reads TGCAGCGGGCGACAGGGTGTAGGCTTCGACACCTTC. Encoded protein: CSGRQGVGFDTF.

V is TRBV5-8 and J is TRBJ1-2; D gene unclear. Germline CDR1 SGHTS, CDR2 YDEGEE. The V end lost 1 base, the J end lost 2 bases, and 6 bases lay between the germline ends. This CDR3 comprises 13 residues. CDR3 bases: TGTGCCAGCAGCTTGCTTCGAAACTATGGCTACACCTTC. Its translation is CASSLLRNYGYTF.

This chain links TRBV5-5 with TRBJ2-6; 7 bases fit TRBD1. J lost 1 base, V lost 4 bases, and 5 bases had no gene match. From germline, CDR1 is SGHKS and CDR2 YYEKEE (reference sequence). The CDR3 is made up of 16 amino acids. CDR3 residues: CASSGGQVSGANVLTF. In DNA, the CDR3 is TGTGCCAGCAGCGGAGGACAGGTTTCTGGGGCCAACGTCCTGACTTTC.

V gene TRBV18 combines with J gene TRBJ1-4, with a weak D call TRBD1 (5 bases). Trimming shortened V by 6 bases and J by 3 bases, and 14 bases separated the two germline ends. The CDR3 length is 15 residues. In germline, CDR1 is KGHSH, CDR2 LQKENI. The CDR3 protein is CASSRKRDANEKLFF. The CDR3, as DNA: TGTGCCAGCTCCCGTAAGAGGGACGCTAATGAAAAACTGTTTTTT.

The rearrangement uses TRBV6-6 and TRBJ1-2; D is perhaps TRBD1 (5 bases). CDR3 length equals 15 residues. V lost 8 bases, J lost 0 bases, and 16 bases lay in between. CDR1 MNHNY and CDR2 SVGAGI come from the germline V gene (reference sequence). The CDR3 DNA follows: TGTGCCAGCTCCCCTCGAACGGGGGCTAACTATGGCTACACCTTC. This gives the protein CASSPRTGANYGYTF.

The chain combines TRBV4-1 with TRBJ2-5; D possibly corresponds to TRBD1 (6 bases). Germline assignment: CDR1 MGHRA and CDR2 YSYEKL. V lost 3 bases to trimming and J lost 3 bases, with 17 bases between them. The CDR3 has 16 amino acids. CDR3 DNA sequence: TGCGCCAGCAGCCACCCCCCGAGAAGGACAGAAGAGACCCAGTACTTC. Translating it yields CASSHPPRRTEETQYF.

The chain combines TRBV7-2 with TRBJ2-1; 10 bases map to TRBD2. Germline V gives CDR1 SGHTA, CDR2 FQGNSA. V shed 3 bases and J 4 bases; nucleotides not matched to a gene: 3. The CDR3 length is 15 residues. This CDR3 reads CASSFQRGGYNEQFF. The CDR3 region has the DNA TGTGCCAGCAGCTTCCAGCGGGGGGGTTACAATGAGCAGTTCTTC.

A few counts support this clone. V gene TRBV5-1 combines with J gene TRBJ1-6, with 7 bases matching TRBD1. Germline V gene data show CDR1 as SGHRS and CDR2 as YFSETQ. Trimming cost V 3 bases and J 9 bases; bases outside gene matches: 9. The CDR3 has 15 amino acids. CDR3 DNA: TGCGCCAGCAGCTCCACAGGGGACCCCGGTTCACCCCTCCACTTT. Its protein product is CASSSTGDPGSPLHF.

This rearrangement joins TRBV19 to TRBJ2-7; TRBD2 aligns across 8 bases. The CDR3 is 14 residues long. V shed 4 bases, J shed 2 bases, and the junction held 4 bases outside the gene matches. Per the germline V gene, CDR1 is LNHDA and CDR2 is SQIVND (reference sequence). CDR3 sequence reads: CASSKTAGAYEQYF. In nucleotides, the CDR3 is TGTGCCAGTAGTAAGACAGCGGGGGCCTACGAGCAGTACTTC.

The rearrangement links TRBV14 to TRBJ2-1; D gene uncertain. The V gene lost 4 bases and the J gene lost 0 bases, with 7 bases spanning the gap. This CDR3 is 14 amino acids long. The germline CDR1 and CDR2 sequences are SGHDN and FVKESK. CDR3 residues: CASSPLSSYNEQFF. DNA of the CDR3: TGTGCCAGCAGCCCTCTCAGCTCCTACAATGAGCAGTTCTTC.

This clone came up once. The CDR3 region is CASSSWDTQETQYF. CDR3 DNA: TGTGCCAGCAGTTCGTGGGACACGCAAGAGACCCAGTACTTC. The J gene is TRBJ2-5, the V gene TRBV6-5; tentatively, D is TRBD1 (6 bases). Germline CDR1 reads MNHEY; CDR2 reads SVGAGI. The CDR3 has 14 residues. V lost 4 bases, J lost 2 bases, and 11 bases lay in between.